This entry concerns a single TCR beta chain. Its antigen is currently not known. Per-base quality was not reported, and no clone a single base away is much larger than it. The cohort comprised 550 to 700 healthy bone marrow donors. All cohort members were sampled while nominally healthy, although unrecorded immune exposures were likely present. The donor was CMV seropositive and was included in the group of almost 300 seropositive cohort members. Every donor gave a peripheral blood sample, and the peripheral blood mononuclear cells from that sample were used for TCR beta sequencing. Genomic DNA extraction from the blood cell samples was performed with the Qiagen DNeasy Blood Extraction Kit. The sample comes from a study of cytomegalovirus exposure and HLA in healthy donors (dated by TCRdb to between 2016 and 2019). Regarding the study in general: An earlier analysis of more than 550 of the donors reported about 260 Gb of sequence data and 95 million to 120 million unique TCR beta sequences obtained from some 170 million T cells. Around 330 gigabases of sequencing data and around 85 million unique TCR sequences made up an early release that covered 640 HLA-typed donors. The genetic ancestry cluster associated with self-reported Caucasian donors included 81% of the 350 to 500 genotyped donors. The study aimed to test whether signatures of past pathogen exposure could be identified by cataloging public T cell receptors. The study used immunosequencing to profile the T cell repertoires of about 670 subjects and linked those repertoires to cytomegalovirus serostatus. Along with the approximately 620-subject first cohort, a separate validation cohort of over a hundred different subjects was used. High-throughput TCR immunosequencing, statistical association of individual TCRs with disease status, and machine learning were combined to predict cytomegalovirus infection status. A later analysis re-examined previously published TCR beta repertoires from just over 650 donors and added high-resolution HLA genotyping to investigate patterns of TCR occurrence. Rather than drawing on any new phenotypic data, the later analysis identified candidate immune exposures from TCR beta sequences and the way those sequences occurred across donors. To decide whether each TCR beta V gene segment behaved as functional or pseudogenic, an earlier analysis of some 600 of the donors relied on high-throughput TCR beta sequencing. Donor age, sex, ethnicity and CMV serostatus were compiled together with the repertoire data. A later genetic analysis took genome-wide SNP genotypes for about 65% of the roughly 670 donors and used that subset as a discovery cohort. All discovery cohort repertoires had been generated using a single sequencing platform. HLA typing included class I and class II loci at four-digit resolution. The number of typed donors differed by locus: about 620-630 for A, B, C, DRB1 and DQB1; 500 to 550 for DQA1; about 600 for DPA1; and about 470 for DPB1. Roughly 5 DR-DQ haplotypes were handled as single units for association and clustering, since linkage in the cohort was strong. Across 300 to 400 genotyped donors of the cohort, an average of approximately 200,000 unique TCR beta nucleotide sequences per donor were sequenced, and 15% to 20% of those sequences were non-productive.

Study-level results and caveats: In a later analysis, the rate of TCR association differed among HLA loci, with DRB1 alleles having the most associated TCRs and HLA-C alleles having the fewest. Linkage disequilibrium might explain the correlated functional status among segregating V segments, but an unknown experimental factor could not be excluded. The sequencing pipeline was judged likely to have produced a cluster of highly shared sequence variants as a technical artifact. The study listed 150 to 200 TCR beta chains as associated with cytomegalovirus. In a later analysis, several top co-occurrence clusters were reported to appear linked to parvovirus B19, influenza, CMV and Epstein-Barr virus. In a later analysis, HLA-associated TCR beta chains were found to be more clonally expanded and to have lower generation probabilities than equally common non-associated chains. The earlier analysis of 587 of the donors excluded seventeen rarely observed V segments, including chromosome 9 orphons, because counts were too low. The cohort was sequenced for TCR beta chains only, and without alpha or paired-chain data the features that could be detected were limited. A few of the identified cytomegalovirus-associated TCR beta chains were confirmed in vitro to be specific for cytomegalovirus antigens. The 87-base-pair reads could not distinguish some IMGT-functional V segments, including TRBV6-2 and TRBV6-3, so those segments were excluded. Specific HLA alleles were associated with some 15,000 TCR beta sequences at a false discovery rate of 0.05 in a later analysis. The authors suggested that the approach could potentially be extended to other disease states and immunological phenotypes. The classifier was reported to diagnose cytomegalovirus status with high specificity and sensitivity in both the original and validation cohorts. A further reported finding was that TCR beta sequences accurately predicted the HLA-A and HLA-B alleles for most subjects in the first cohort. In a later analysis, most CMV-associated TCR beta chains were found to appear HLA-restricted, with HLA associations seemingly driven largely by CMV exposure. In an earlier analysis of more than 450 of the donors, most TCR beta V segments were observed in productive rearrangements about 87% or about 30% of the time, broadly matching IMGT annotations. Most TCR sequences were observed very rarely across donors, whereas some public TCRs were present in many individuals. Presence/absence analyses assumed roughly uniform sequencing depth across donors, an assumption that may not hold. For the cohort, immune exposure information was limited to CMV serostatus. Because some donors lacked HLA typing at each locus, the association tests relied only on the typed subset. When HLA alleles, especially DR and DQ, strongly co-occurred, attributing TCR associations to individual alleles was difficult. A later genetic analysis reported fewer N-insertions in productive TCRs among donors in an Asian-associated ancestry cluster than the approximately 670-donor mean. An association between a missense DCLRE1C variant and V-gene and J-gene trimming of TCR beta chains was found in a later genetic analysis and replicated in an independent cohort.

Library prep was done by the immunoSEQ multiplex PCR assay. A mixture of 60 forward primers for TCR Vbeta segments and 13 reverse primers for TCR Jbeta segments was used in the multiplex PCR. A multiplex PCR assay on genomic DNA amplified the CDR3 region of rearranged TCR beta genes. Amplified TCR beta libraries were sequenced as 87-base-pair reads on the Illumina HiSeq System. As for the original processing: A later analysis counted some 80 million unique TCR beta chains across the 690 or so repertoires, and roughly 11 million of these chains were shared by at least two donors. Raw reads were error-corrected and collapsed into unique sequences with a nearest-neighbor algorithm that merged closely related sequences to remove PCR and sequencing errors. Alignment of CDR3 sequences to IMGT reference sequences was used to assign V, D and J gene segments. For a sequence to be retained, a match of at least six nucleotides to both a V gene segment and a J gene segment was required. A rearrangement was called productive if the CDR3 had no stop codons and remained in frame with V and J, and every other rearrangement was called non-productive. Following IMGT convention, CDR3 was defined as the stretch from the second conserved V-encoded cysteine to the conserved J-encoded phenylalanine. In an earlier analysis of around 570 of the donors, sequences lacking an unambiguous match to a single V gene segment were excluded. An earlier analysis of 587 of the donors classified V segments as functional when productive rearrangements were above 56.7% and as segregating when the standard deviation between donors was above 5%. A statistical classification framework was built to diagnose cytomegalovirus status from the catalog of TCR beta chain sequences. In a later analysis, V and J genes were assigned by comparing TCR nucleotide sequences against IMGT/GENE-DB human TR gene sequences. Using the TCRdist pipeline, a later analysis assigned CDR3 sequences along with most-parsimonious VDJ recombination scenarios. A later analysis defined each TCR beta chain by its CDR3 amino acid sequence plus V-gene family, and excluded reads lacking a unique V-gene family. A later analysis removed 500 to 600 highly shared, low-generation-probability nucleotide sequences to deal with suspected cross-contamination and a sequencing artifact. For each public chain, a later analysis derived a clonal expansion index from normalized ranks of inferred template counts within each repertoire. In a later analysis, generation probabilities were computed using a VDJ recombination model fitted to out-of-frame rearrangements, and the results were checked against IGoR. In a later analysis, TCR-TCR, TCR-HLA and TCR-CMV co-occurrence was scored with hypergeometric tests, and a repertoire-size bias correction was applied to TCR pairs. In a later analysis, false discovery rates were estimated by permuting HLA or CMV assignments 20 times. A later analysis grouped co-occurring TCRs with DBSCAN, adding TCRdist sequence similarity when clustering within HLA-allele-positive subsets. Repertoires with fewer than 30,000 or more than 120,000 public chains, plus five repertoires with anomalous nucleotide sharing, were excluded from co-occurrence clustering. Entries here come from immuneACCESS through TCRdb and include only in-frame sequences with V and J called. Some clones fail to appear in such tables; in the studies checked, an unresolved V gene covers under half of the shortfall, and the cause of the remainder is unknown. The DNA gave D and trimming, while V, J and clone size come from that table. The sample table lists over 110,000 clones, 75% to 85% of them with a count of one. The top ten clones comprise 2% to 2.5% of the sample.

Per the germline V gene, SNHLY is the CDR1 and FYNNEI is the CDR2. The CDR3 holds 14 amino acids from the cysteine to the phenylalanine. The sequence is cut down to CDR3 DNA, 42 bases in frame from base 1. From V the trimming removes 5 bases and from J it removes 6 bases, while the gene matches leave 7 bases of the junction unaccounted for. The sequence derives from a woman in her late teens or twenties in good health and CMV-seropositive. The chain is assembled from TRBV2 and TRBJ2-1; 7 bases in the middle match TRBD1. Material: PBMCs. CDR3 sequence: CASSLGQVPNEQFF. The bases read TGTGCCAGCAGTCTCGGACAGGTACCCAATGAGCAGTTCTTC.